This T cell receptor beta chain was observed in a study of radiotherapy plus CTLA-4 blockade in lung cancer. Background on the study: Disease control was seen in about 30% of patients, objective responses in approximately 20%. Study observations and caveats: After radiotherapy and ipilimumab, tumor-derived clones expanded in peripheral blood.

Receiving focal radiation plus CTLA-4 blockade with ipilimumab were patients who had chemo-refractory metastatic non-small-cell lung cancer. Germline V lookup: CDR1 SNHLY, CDR2 FYNNEI. J gave up 7 bases and V 6 bases, and 10 bases lay outside the gene matches. The CDR3 length is 15 residues. Clones were read by immunoSEQ multiplex PCR, and TCRdb kept only the in-frame ones, dropping some. The sample lists about 120,000 clones, approximately 84% occurring once. As to this clone: Its antigen remains unknown.

The chain employs TRBV2 and TRBJ2-1, with 9 bases that match TRBD1. Sequencing was performed on peripheral blood, taken from a patient treated with radiotherapy plus ipilimumab. The TCR was taken from a human donor with non-small cell lung cancer who had a partial response to radiotherapy plus ipilimumab. The CDR3 spells CASRLGTGRENEQFF. In DNA form, the CDR3 reads TGTGCCAGCAGATTGGGGACAGGGAGGGAGAATGAGCAGTTCTTC. The full variable domain, with the rest looked up from reference TRBV2 and TRBJ2-1, is EPEVTQTPSHQVTQMGQEVILRCVPISNHLYFYWYRQILGQKVEFLVSFYNNEISEKSEIFDDQFSVERPDGSNFTLKIRSTKLEDSAMYFCASRLGTGRENEQFFGPGTRLTVL.